In this sample, the clone carrying this T cell receptor (beta chain) turned up many times. The antigen is not known. This record belongs to a study of tumor-infiltrating lymphocytes in primary liver carcinoma. As for the study in general: Aged between 30 and 69 years, the patients were men and women.

The researchers obtained blood RNA from unsorted whole blood and also extracted germline DNA. The authors made TCR beta cDNA from approximately 500 ng total RNA with a constant-region primer. Slightly modified ARM-PCR, run as three nested multiplex PCR rounds, produced the TCR beta libraries. A C-beta reverse primer was combined with TRBV1-TRBV30 forward primers in the first two PCR rounds, and each round had roughly 9 cycles. TCRdb re-derived calls from the multiplex PCR reads in MiXCR, one entry per CDR3 protein. This table holds about 200,000 distinct CDR3 sequences, around three fifths found once. V was shortened by 5 bases and J by 6 bases, with 11 bases between the two germline ends. The germline V gene encodes CDR1 SGHAT and CDR2 FQNNGV. The CDR3 covers 12 residues. The study, taken as a whole, reports: The study used bulk unsorted samples and so did not compare CD4+ and CD8+ repertoires. Less overlap was seen in tumor-adjacent and tumor-blood pairs than in tumor region pairs.

Input material: peripheral blood. The sequence derives from a woman aged 55 to 70 with primary liver carcinoma and hepatitis B virus infection. This sequence joins TRBV11-2 and TRBJ2-7; no reliable D call. CDR3 loop: CASSRRSREQYF. The CDR3 coding sequence is TGTGCCAGCAGCCGACGTAGTCGCGAGCAGTACTTC.